What follows are 19 T cell receptor beta chains derived from one specimen sequenced in a study of T cell repertoires in cytomegalovirus infection. A single record per CDR3 protein comes from TCRdb applying MiXCR to the reads. The sample lists roughly 120,000 distinct CDR3 sequences, around 28% occurring once. No antigen has been assigned to these receptors. This specimen was CD8+ T cells from cultured PBMCs, taken from culture after CMV antigen stimulation. Receptors originate from a human donor in good health (CMV status not recorded). Some clones in this sample may be carry-over from other donors' samples.

The chain employs TRBV29-1 and TRBJ2-7; the match to TRBD2 covers 7 bases. The CDR3 is 12 amino acids. V trimming: 4 bases; J trimming: 5 bases; junction bases outside the gene matches: 5. Germline V gives CDR1 SQVTM, CDR2 ANQGSEA. The CDR3 loop is CSVGEGANEQYF. In DNA, the CDR3 is TGCAGCGTTGGGGAGGGTGCGAACGAGCAGTACTTC.

The chain has TRBV6-6 and TRBJ1-1, with D tentatively TRBD1 (5 bases). Germline V gene data show CDR1 as MNHNY and CDR2 as SVGAGI (reference sequence). V shed 7 bases and J shed 0 bases, with 21 bases lying between them. This CDR3 is built from 17 residues. CDR3 sequence reads: CASTHSPRTTLNTEAFF. CDR3 nucleotides: TGTGCCAGCACCCACTCCCCGCGGACAACTCTGAACACTGAAGCTTTCTTT.

The chain recombines TRBV27 with TRBJ1-2, with 7 bases matching TRBD1. The CDR3 length is 17 residues. CDR1 MNHEY and CDR2 SMNVEV come from the germline V gene (reference sequence). J gave up 1 base and V 4 bases, and 12 bases lay outside the gene matches. CDR3 DNA: TGTGCCAGCAGTTCCGGGACAGCTGTCTCCTTTAACTATGGCTACACCTTC. Translating it yields CASSSGTAVSFNYGYTF.

V and J are TRBV11-1 and TRBJ2-1; 13 bases line up with TRBD2. Germline CDR1 SGHAT, CDR2 FQDESV (reference sequence). V dropped 8 bases and J dropped 3; count of bases not matched to a gene: 10. The CDR3 has 17 residues. CDR3 bases: TGTGCCAGCTCCGCCCCACTAGCGGGGGGGTTCTACAATGAGCAGTTCTTC. Its protein is CASSAPLAGGFYNEQFF.

V and J are TRBV4-1 and TRBJ1-1, with TRBD1 matching over 11 bases. The CDR3 totals 14 residues. Germline V lookup: CDR1 MGHRA, CDR2 YSYEKL. The J segment lost 4 bases and the V segment lost 5 bases, leaving 3 bases of the junction unmatched. The CDR3 bases are TGCGCCAGCAGCTTCGGACAGGGGGCCACTGAAGCTTTCTTT. Translated, it gives CASSFGQGATEAFF.

This clonotype was detected a few times. Germline is not matched at one junction end, which may reflect a read error. This rearrangement joins TRBV7-9 to TRBJ2-5, with TRBD2 matching over 9 bases. This CDR3 comprises 13 residues. The germline CDR1 and CDR2 sequences are SEHNR and FQNEAQ (reference sequence). This CDR3 reads CAISGRLKETQYF. The CDR3 region has the DNA TGTGCCATCAGCGGGAGGTTGAAAGAGACCCAGTACTTC.

This clonotype has only a few counts. The rearrangement links TRBV7-6 to TRBJ2-3, with TRBD2 identical over 8 bases. The germline V gene encodes CDR1 SGHVS and CDR2 FNYEAQ. V shed 5 bases and J 0 bases; nucleotides not matched to a gene: 4. This CDR3 is built from 15 residues. The chain's CDR3 is CASSLGRGSTDTQYF. DNA for the CDR3: TGTGCCAGCAGCCTCGGGAGGGGGAGCACAGATACGCAGTATTTT.

The rearrangement joins TRBV5-5 to TRBJ2-1, with D tentatively TRBD2 (5 bases). V shed 5 bases and J shed 4 bases, with 10 bases lying between them. Germline CDR1 SGHKS, CDR2 YYEKEE (reference sequence). The CDR3 has 13 amino acids. The CDR3 reads CASRNRGYNEQFF. CDR3 in DNA: TGTGCCAGCAGAAACCGGGGATACAATGAGCAGTTCTTC.

The gene calls are TRBV7-9 and TRBJ2-2; D is uncertain. CDR1 and CDR2 from the germline V gene are SEHNR and FQNEAQ (reference sequence). CDR3 size: 13 residues. Trimming removed 8 bases from V and 5 bases from J, with 12 bases in between. DNA for the CDR3: TGTGCCAGCGCTTCGATGGGAACCGGGGAGCTGTTTTTT. It encodes CASASMGTGELFF. Looking up the rest from reference TRBV7-9 and TRBJ2-2 gives the full variable domain: DTGVSQNPRHKITKRGQNVTFRCDPISEHNRLYWYRQTLGQGPEFLTYFQNEAQLEKSRLLSDRFSAERPKGSFSTLEIQRTEQGDSAMYLCASASMGTGELFFGEGSRLTVL.

The rearrangement links TRBV6-6 to TRBJ1-1, with 8 bases that match TRBD1. Germline values: CDR1 MNHNY, CDR2 SVGAGI (reference sequence). The CDR3 extends over 14 amino acids. V trimming: 2 bases; J trimming: 6 bases; junction bases outside the gene matches: 5. The CDR3 region is CASSYDRGFAEAFF. The CDR3 coding sequence is TGTGCCAGCAGTTACGACAGGGGTTTCGCTGAAGCTTTCTTT.

The rearrangement uses TRBV28 and TRBJ1-5; TRBD1 agrees at 7 bases. CDR1 is MDHEN and CDR2 is SYDVKM in the germline V gene. The CDR3 length is 15 residues. V gave up 2 bases and J gave up 9 bases; unmatched junction bases: 10. CDR3 in amino acids: CASSLVQGGYRPQHF. The CDR3 nucleotides read TGTGCCAGCAGTTTAGTCCAGGGGGGCTATCGGCCCCAGCATTTT.

The rearrangement uses TRBV28 and TRBJ2-7; 7 bases are shared with TRBD1. With 7 bases clipped from V and 2 bases from J, the junction kept 11 bases outside the gene matches. The germline V gene encodes CDR1 MDHEN and CDR2 SYDVKM. The CDR3 has 15 residues. Here the CDR3 DNA reads TGTGCCAGCACGGACGACAGGGCTGGAACCTACGAGCAGTACTTC. Amino acids: CASTDDRAGTYEQYF.

The chain recombines TRBV28 with TRBJ2-1, with D maybe TRBD2 (6 bases). The CDR3 runs 14 residues. Germline assignment: CDR1 MDHEN and CDR2 SYDVKM. The V end lost 8 bases, the J end lost 4 bases, and 15 bases lay between the germline ends. This chain's CDR3 is CASRRAGSYNEQFF. The CDR3 region has the DNA TGTGCCAGCCGACGGGCGGGGTCGTACAATGAGCAGTTCTTC.

This clonotype was seen repeatedly, ten times or more. This chain's CDR3 is CASSANPTATGELFF. The CDR3, as DNA: TGTGCCAGCAGCGCTAACCCGACAGCGACCGGGGAGCTGTTTTTT. This chain joins TRBV7-8 and TRBJ2-2, with a tentative D call TRBD1 (5 bases). Trimming stripped 5 bases from V and 5 bases from J, with 15 bases between. Germline V CDR1 and CDR2: SGHVS, FQNEAQ. The CDR3 is 15 residues long.

The sample holds many counts of this clonotype. The gene calls are TRBV28 and TRBJ2-3; 8 nucleotides match TRBD2. The V gene's germline CDR1 is MDHEN and CDR2 SYDVKM. The V and J ends lost 4 bases and 2 bases, in that order; junction bases with no gene match: 5. The CDR3 has 15 amino acids. CDR3 amino acids: CASSYAGGFTDTQYF. CDR3 sequence (DNA): TGTGCCAGCAGTTACGCGGGGGGATTCACAGATACGCAGTATTTT.

The sample holds a few counts of this clonotype. The V call is TRBV28, the J call TRBJ1-5; D is undetermined. The V gene lost 5 bases and the J gene lost 0 bases, with 8 bases spanning the gap. Looked up from germline, CDR1 is MDHEN and CDR2 is SYDVKM. CDR3 size: 14 residues. The CDR3 here is CASSPGVSNQPQHF. In nucleotides, the CDR3 is TGTGCCAGCAGTCCCGGGGTTAGCAATCAGCCCCAGCATTTT.

The chain uses TRBV5-6 and TRBJ2-5; D gene ambiguous. The CDR3 has 13 residues. Trimming left V 3 bases short and J 2 bases short, with 8 bases between. Germline CDR1 reads SGHDT; CDR2 reads YYEEEE. The CDR3 sequence: CASSSLGQETQYF. The CDR3 bases are TGTGCCAGCAGCTCCCTAGGGCAAGAGACCCAGTACTTC. Complete variable domain (other parts from reference TRBV5-6 and TRBJ2-5): DAGVTQSPTHLIKTRGQQVTLRCSPKSGHDTVSWYQQALGQGPQFIFQYYEEEERQRGNFPDRFSGHQFPNYSSELNVNALLLGDSALYLCASSSLGQETQYFGPGTRLLVL.

This clonotype was picked up a small number of times. The V and J genes are TRBV19 and TRBJ1-2; D call uncertain. This CDR3 contains 13 residues. Germline V gene data show CDR1 as LNHDA and CDR2 as SQIVND (reference sequence). V lost 3 bases and J lost 4, with 9 bases in between. The CDR3 loop is CASSMVASYGYTF. The CDR3 bases are TGTGCCAGTAGTATGGTCGCCAGCTATGGCTACACCTTC. The variable domain in full, with the rest retrieved from reference TRBV19 and TRBJ1-2, is DGGITQSPKYLFRKEGQNVTLSCEQNLNHDAMYWYRQDPGQGLRLIYYSQIVNDFQKGDIAEGYSVSREKKESFPLTVTSAQKNPTAFYLCASSMVASYGYTFGSGTRLTVV.

The chain couples TRBV7-9 to TRBJ2-2; 9 nucleotides line up with TRBD2. J lost 1 base, V lost 7 bases, and 7 bases had no gene match. From germline, CDR1 is SEHNR and CDR2 FQNEAQ (reference sequence). The CDR3 has 16 amino acids. The CDR3 region has the DNA TGTGCCAGCAACCCCTTACTAGCGGGGAACACCGGGGAGCTGTTTTTT. Translation: CASNPLLAGNTGELFF.